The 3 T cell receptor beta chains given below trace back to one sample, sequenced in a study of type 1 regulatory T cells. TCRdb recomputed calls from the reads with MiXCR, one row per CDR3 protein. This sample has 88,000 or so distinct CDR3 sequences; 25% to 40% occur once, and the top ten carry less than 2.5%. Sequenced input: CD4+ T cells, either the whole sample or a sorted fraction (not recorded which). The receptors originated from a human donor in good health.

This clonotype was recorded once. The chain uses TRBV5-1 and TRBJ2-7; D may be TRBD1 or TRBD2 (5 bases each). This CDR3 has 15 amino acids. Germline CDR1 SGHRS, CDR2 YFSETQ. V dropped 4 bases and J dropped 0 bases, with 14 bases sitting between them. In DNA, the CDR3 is TGCGCCAGCAGCCCGTCGGGGACCCCCTCCTACGAGCAGTACTTC. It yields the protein CASSPSGTPSYEQYF.

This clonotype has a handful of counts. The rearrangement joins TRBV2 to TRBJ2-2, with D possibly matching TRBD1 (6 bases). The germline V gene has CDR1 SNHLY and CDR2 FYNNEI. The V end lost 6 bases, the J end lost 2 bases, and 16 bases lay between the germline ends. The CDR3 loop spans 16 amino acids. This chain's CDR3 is CASSQQGTPNTGELFF. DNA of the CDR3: TGTGCCAGCAGCCAGCAGGGGACACCCAACACCGGGGAGCTGTTTTTT.

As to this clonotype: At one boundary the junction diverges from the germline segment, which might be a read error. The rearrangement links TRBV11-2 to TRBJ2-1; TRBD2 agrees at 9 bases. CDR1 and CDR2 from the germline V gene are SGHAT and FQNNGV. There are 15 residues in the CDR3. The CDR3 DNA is TGTGTCAGCAGCTTGAATAGCGGGAGTCTGAATGAGCAGTTCTTC. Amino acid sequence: CVSSLNSGSLNEQFF.